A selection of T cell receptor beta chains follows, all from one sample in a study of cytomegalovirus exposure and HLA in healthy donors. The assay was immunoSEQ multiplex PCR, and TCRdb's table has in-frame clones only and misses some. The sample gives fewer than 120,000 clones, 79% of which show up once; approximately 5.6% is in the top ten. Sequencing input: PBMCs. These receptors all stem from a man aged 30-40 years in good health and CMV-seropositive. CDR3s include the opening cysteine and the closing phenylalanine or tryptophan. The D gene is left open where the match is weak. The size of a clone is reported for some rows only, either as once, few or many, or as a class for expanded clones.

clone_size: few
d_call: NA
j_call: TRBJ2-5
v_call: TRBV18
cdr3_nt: TGTGCCAGCTCAAACCAACGGGAGACCCAGTACTTC
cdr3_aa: CASSNQRETQYF

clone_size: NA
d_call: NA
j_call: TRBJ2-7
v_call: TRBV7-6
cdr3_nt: TGTGCCAGCAGCTCGACGAGCGCCTCCGTGCAGTACTTC
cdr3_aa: CASSSTSASVQYF

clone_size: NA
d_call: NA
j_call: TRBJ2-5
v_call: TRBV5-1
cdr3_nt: TGCGCCAGCACGCGGGGCCGCCAAGAGACCCAGTACTTC
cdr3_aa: CASTRGRQETQYF

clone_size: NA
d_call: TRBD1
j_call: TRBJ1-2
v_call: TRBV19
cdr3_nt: TGTGCCAGTAGTAGGGGACAGCTCTATGGCTACACCTTC
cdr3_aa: CASSRGQLYGYTF

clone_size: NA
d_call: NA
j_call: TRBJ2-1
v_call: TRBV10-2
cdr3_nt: TGCGCCAGCACCCGGGGAGGAAACAATGAGCAGTTCTTC
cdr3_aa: CASTRGGNNEQFF

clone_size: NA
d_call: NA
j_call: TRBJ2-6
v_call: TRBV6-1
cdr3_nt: TGTGCCAGCAGTTACTCTGGGGCCAACGTCCTGACTTTC
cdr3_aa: CASSYSGANVLTF

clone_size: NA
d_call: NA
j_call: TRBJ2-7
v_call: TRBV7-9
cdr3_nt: TGTGCCAGCAGCTTAGTTCCAGGGGCAAGCTCCTACGAGCAGTACTTC
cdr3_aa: CASSLVPGASSYEQYF

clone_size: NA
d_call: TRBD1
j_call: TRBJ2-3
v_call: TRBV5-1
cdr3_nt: TGCGCCAGCAGCTTGGGGACAGGGGGCACAGATACGCAGTATTTT
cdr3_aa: CASSLGTGGTDTQYF

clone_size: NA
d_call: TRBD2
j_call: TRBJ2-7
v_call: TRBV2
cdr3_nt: TGTGCCAGCAGTCTGACTAGCGGGAGCTACGAGCAGTACTTC
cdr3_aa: CASSLTSGSYEQYF

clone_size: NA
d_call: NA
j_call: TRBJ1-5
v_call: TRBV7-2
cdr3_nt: TGTGCCAGCAGCTTAGCGCGGGAAGGGCAGCCCCAGCATTTT
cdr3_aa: CASSLAREGQPQHF

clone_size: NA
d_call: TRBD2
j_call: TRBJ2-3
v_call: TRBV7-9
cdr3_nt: TGTGCCAGCAGCTTAAAGGCTAGCGGGCCTACAGATACGCAGTATTTT
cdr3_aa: CASSLKASGPTDTQYF

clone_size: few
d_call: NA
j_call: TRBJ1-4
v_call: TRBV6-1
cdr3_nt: TGTGCCAGCAGTGAATTAGGAGGGTCTGAAAAACTGTTTTTT
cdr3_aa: CASSELGGSEKLFF

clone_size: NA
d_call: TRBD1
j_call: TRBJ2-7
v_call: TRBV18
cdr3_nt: TGTGCCAGCTCACGTCCGGGACAGGGCTCCTACGAGCAGTACTTC
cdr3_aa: CASSRPGQGSYEQYF

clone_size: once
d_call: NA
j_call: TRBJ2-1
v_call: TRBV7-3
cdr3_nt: TGTGCCAGCAGCTTACACCAAGGGAGTGGGATCTCCTACAATGAGCAGTTCTTC
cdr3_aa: CASSLHQGSGISYNEQFF

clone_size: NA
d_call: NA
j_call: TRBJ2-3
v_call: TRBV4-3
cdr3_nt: TGCGCCTCTGCTACGGGGGTCACAGATACGCAGTATTTT
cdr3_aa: CASATGVTDTQYF

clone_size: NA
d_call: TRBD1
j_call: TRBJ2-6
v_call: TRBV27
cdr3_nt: TGTGCCAGCAGTCGACAGGGGGCGGCGGGGGCCAACGTCCTGACTTTC
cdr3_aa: CASSRQGAAGANVLTF

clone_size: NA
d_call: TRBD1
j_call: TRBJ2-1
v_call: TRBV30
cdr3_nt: TGTGCCTGGGGTAGGGACAGCAGCTCCTACAATGAGCAGTTCTTC
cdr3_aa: CAWGRDSSSYNEQFF

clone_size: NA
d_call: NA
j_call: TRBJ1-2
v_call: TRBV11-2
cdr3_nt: TGTGCCAGCAGCTCAACTGATCCCCGGCAGGGAGGCACTAACTATGGCTACACCTTC
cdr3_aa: CASSSTDPRQGGTNYGYTF

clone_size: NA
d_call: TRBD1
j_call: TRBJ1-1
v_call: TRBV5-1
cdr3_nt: TGCGCCAGCGCGGTCAGGGGGGACACTGAAGCTTTCTTT
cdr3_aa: CASAVRGDTEAFF

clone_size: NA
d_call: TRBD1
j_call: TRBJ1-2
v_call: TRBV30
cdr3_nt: TGTGCCTGGTGGGGACAGGATAACTATGGCTACACCTTC
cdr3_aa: CAWWGQDNYGYTF

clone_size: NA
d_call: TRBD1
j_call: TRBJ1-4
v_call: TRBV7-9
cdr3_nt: TGTGCCAGCAGCTTAAGAGTGACAGGGCCTAGGGAAAAACTGTTTTTT
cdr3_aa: CASSLRVTGPREKLFF

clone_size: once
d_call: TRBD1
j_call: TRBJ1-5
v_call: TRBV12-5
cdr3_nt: TGTGCTAGTGGTTTGCGGCAGGGGGCTAACCAGCCCCAGCATTTT
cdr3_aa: CASGLRQGANQPQHF

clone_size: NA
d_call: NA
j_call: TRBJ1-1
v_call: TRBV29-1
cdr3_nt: TGCAGCGTTGACCTCACTGAAGCTTTCTTT
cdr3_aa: CSVDLTEAFF

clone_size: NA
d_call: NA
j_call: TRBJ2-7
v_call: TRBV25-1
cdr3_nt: TGTGCCAGCAGTGGCATCGAGCAGTACTTC
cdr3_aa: CASSGIEQYF

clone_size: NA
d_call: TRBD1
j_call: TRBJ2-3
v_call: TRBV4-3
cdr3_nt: TGCGCCAGCAGCCAAGATACAGGGGTAACAGATACGCAGTATTTT
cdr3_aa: CASSQDTGVTDTQYF

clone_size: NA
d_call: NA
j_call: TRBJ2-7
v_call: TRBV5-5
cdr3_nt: TGTGCCAGCAGCTCACAGAGCTCCTACGAGCAGTACTTC
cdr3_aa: CASSSQSSYEQYF

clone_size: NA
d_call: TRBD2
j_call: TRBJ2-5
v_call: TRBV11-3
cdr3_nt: TGTGCCAGCAGCCCCGGGTTTAGCGGGGACCAAGAGACCCAGTACTTC
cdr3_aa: CASSPGFSGDQETQYF

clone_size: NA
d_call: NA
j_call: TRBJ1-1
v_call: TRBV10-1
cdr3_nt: TGCGCCAGCAGTGAATCAGGGGAGAACACTGAAGCTTTCTTT
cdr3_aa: CASSESGENTEAFF

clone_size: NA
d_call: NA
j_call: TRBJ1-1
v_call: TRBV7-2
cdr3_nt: TGTGCCAGCAGCCGTTCAAGCGCTGAAGCTTTCTTT
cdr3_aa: CASSRSSAEAFF

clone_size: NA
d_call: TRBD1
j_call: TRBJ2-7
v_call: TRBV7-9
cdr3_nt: TGTGCCAGCAGCTCCGGACAGGGCCCCTACGAGCAGTACTTC
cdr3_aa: CASSSGQGPYEQYF

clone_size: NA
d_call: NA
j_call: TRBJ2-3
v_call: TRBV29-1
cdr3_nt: TGCAGCGTTGTTTACTCTGCCGATACGCAGTATTTT
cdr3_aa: CSVVYSADTQYF

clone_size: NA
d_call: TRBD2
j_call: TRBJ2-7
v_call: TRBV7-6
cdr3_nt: TGTGCCAGCAGCTTAGCAAGCGGGGGATCCTACGAGCAGTACTTC
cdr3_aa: CASSLASGGSYEQYF

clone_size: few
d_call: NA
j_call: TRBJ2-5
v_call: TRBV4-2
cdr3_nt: TGTGCCAGCAGCCAAACCAGATCAAGCGGTTGGGAGACCCAGTACTTC
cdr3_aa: CASSQTRSSGWETQYF

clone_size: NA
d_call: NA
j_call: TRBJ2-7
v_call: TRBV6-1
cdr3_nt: TGTGCCAGCATGGGAGGGGGGCACGAGCAGTACTTC
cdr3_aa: CASMGGGHEQYF

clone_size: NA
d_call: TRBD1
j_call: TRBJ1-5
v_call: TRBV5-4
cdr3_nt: TGTGCCAGCAGCCGCAATGACAGGGGATTGAGCAATCAGCCCCAGCATTTT
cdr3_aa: CASSRNDRGLSNQPQHF

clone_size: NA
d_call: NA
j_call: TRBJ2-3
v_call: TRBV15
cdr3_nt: TGTGCCACCAGCAGAGGGGGGGACCGCACAGATACGCAGTATTTT
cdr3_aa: CATSRGGDRTDTQYF

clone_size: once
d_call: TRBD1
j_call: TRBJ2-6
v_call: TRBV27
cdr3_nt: TGTGCCAGCAGGGGGGACAGTCCCTCTGGGGCCAACGTCCTGACTTTC
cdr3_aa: CASRGDSPSGANVLTF

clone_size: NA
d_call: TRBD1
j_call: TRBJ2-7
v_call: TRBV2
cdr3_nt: TGTGCCAGCGAGACAGGGCGATCCTACGAGCAGTACTTC
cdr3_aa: CASETGRSYEQYF

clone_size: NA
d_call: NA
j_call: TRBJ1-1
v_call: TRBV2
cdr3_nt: TGTGCCAGCGGCAGAAATCTGAACACTGAAGCTTTCTTT
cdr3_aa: CASGRNLNTEAFF

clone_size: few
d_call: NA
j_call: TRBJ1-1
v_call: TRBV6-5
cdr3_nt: TGTGCCAGCAGCTCGGCGGGGGGGCGAACTGAAGCTTTCTTT
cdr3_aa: CASSSAGGRTEAFF

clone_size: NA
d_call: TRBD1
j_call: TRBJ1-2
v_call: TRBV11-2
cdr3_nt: TGTGCCAGCAGCTTGGGACAGGGGACTGGAGATGGCTACACCTTC
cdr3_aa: CASSLGQGTGDGYTF

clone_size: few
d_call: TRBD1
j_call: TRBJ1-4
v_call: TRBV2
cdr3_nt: TGTGCCAGCAGGTACAGGGGATTTAATGAAAAACTGTTTTTT
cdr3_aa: CASRYRGFNEKLFF

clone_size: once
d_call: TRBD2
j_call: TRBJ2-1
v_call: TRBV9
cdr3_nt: TGTGCCAGCAGCGCCGTTTGGGTGTCTAGCGGGGGGAGGGACAATGAGCAGTTCTTC
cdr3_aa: CASSAVWVSSGGRDNEQFF

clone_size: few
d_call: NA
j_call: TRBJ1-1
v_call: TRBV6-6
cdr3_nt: TGTGCCAGCATGGGGGACACATTAGAAGCTTTCTTT
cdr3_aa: CASMGDTLEAFF

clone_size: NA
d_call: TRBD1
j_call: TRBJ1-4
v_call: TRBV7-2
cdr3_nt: TGTGCCAGCAGCCCGGGACAGGGGGCGCAGGTCGAAAAACTGTTTTTT
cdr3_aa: CASSPGQGAQVEKLFF

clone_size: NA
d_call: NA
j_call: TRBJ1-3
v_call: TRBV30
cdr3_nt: TGTGCCTGGACCAGGGGTGGAAACACCATATATTTT
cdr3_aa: CAWTRGGNTIYF

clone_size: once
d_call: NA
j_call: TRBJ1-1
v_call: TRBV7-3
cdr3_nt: TGTGCCAGCAGCCGAACAGGGCTCCCTGAAGCTTTCTTT
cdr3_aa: CASSRTGLPEAFF

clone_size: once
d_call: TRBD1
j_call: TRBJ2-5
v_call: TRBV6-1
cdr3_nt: TGTGCCAGCAGTGCCGACAGGGGTGAGACCCAGTACTTC
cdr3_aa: CASSADRGETQYF

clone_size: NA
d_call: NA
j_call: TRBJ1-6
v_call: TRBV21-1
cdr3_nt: TGTGCCAGCAGCAAAATGAGGGGGGGACAGGGGGTATGGAATTCACCCCTCCACTTT
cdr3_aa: CASSKMRGGQGVWNSPLHF

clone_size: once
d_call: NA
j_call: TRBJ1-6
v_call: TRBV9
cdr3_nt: TGTGCCAGCAGCGATACAGGGAGCTCCTATAATTCACCCCTCCACTTT
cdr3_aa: CASSDTGSSYNSPLHF

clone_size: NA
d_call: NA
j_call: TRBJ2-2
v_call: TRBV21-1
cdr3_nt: TGTGCCAGCAGCAACACTAGCGGGGGGGACACCGGGGAGCTGTTTTTT
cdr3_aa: CASSNTSGGDTGELFF

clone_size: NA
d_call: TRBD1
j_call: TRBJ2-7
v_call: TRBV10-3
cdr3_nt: TGTGCCAGCAGAATTAAGGACAGGGCCTACGAGCAGTACTTC
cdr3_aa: CASRIKDRAYEQYF

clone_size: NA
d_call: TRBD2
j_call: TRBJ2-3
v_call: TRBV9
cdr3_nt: TGTGCCAGCAGCGTTTGGGGGCAGCGGGGGGACACAGATACGCAGTATTTT
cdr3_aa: CASSVWGQRGDTDTQYF

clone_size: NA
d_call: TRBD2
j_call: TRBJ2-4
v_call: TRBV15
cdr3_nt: TGTGCCACCAGCAGGTTCACTAGCGGGGGGTACAGAGACATTCAGTACTTC
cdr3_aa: CATSRFTSGGYRDIQYF

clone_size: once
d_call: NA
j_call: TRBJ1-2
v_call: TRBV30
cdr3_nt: TGTGCCTGGAGTGTCGGCAGGGTCTATGGCTACACCTTC
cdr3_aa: CAWSVGRVYGYTF

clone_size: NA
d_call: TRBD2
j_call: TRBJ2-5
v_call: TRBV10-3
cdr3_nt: TGTGCCATCAGTGAATTACTAGCGGCAAACCAAGAGACCCAGTACTTC
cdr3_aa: CAISELLAANQETQYF

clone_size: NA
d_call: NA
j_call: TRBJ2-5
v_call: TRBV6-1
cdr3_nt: TGTGCCAGCAGTCAAAGCCGGGGTAGGGAGACCCAGTACTTC
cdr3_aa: CASSQSRGRETQYF

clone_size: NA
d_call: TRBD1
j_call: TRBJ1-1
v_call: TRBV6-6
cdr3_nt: TGTGCCAGCAGTTACTCGGGGACAGGGGTCGCTGAAGCTTTCTTT
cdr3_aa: CASSYSGTGVAEAFF

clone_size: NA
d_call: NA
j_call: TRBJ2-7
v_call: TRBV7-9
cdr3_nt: TGTGCCAGCAGAACAGGGCTAAACGAGCAGTACTTC
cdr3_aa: CASRTGLNEQYF